This TCR beta chain originates from a study of control samples from healthy donors and cancer patients. This CDR3 comprises 17 residues. TCRdb keeps only in-frame clones here, not all; method: immunoSEQ multiplex PCR. The sample lists approximately 30,000 clones, 94% seen once, with 5% to 7.5% in the top ten. The receptor comes from a man aged 55 to 70 in good health. The sequencing sample was made of blood. The chain couples TRBV21-1 to TRBJ1-2; the table names TRBD1, a call not compared with the DNA. TRBV21-1 is termed a pseudogene. The CDR3 DNA follows: TGTGCCAGCAGCAAGCCGCTCAGAACAGGGGGCAGCTATGGCTACACCTTC. Amino acids: CASSKPLRTGGSYGYTF.